The rows below give T cell receptor beta chains drawn from one sample of a study of neurological immune-mediated disorders. A single record per CDR3 protein comes from TCRdb applying MiXCR to the 5' RACE reads. The sample records about 59,000 distinct CDR3 sequences, about 12% being singletons. The specimen was PBMCs. These receptor sequences come from a woman aged 55-70 years with HTLV-1-associated myelopathy (HAM/TSP). The CDR3 runs from the conserved cysteine through the conserved F or W. A D gene is named only where the DNA matches it firmly. Only part of the rows carry a size: once, few, many, or a class if the clone is expanded.

>many|TRBJ2-1|TRBV3-1|NA
TGTGCCAGCAGCCTGGACTTGAGCTCCTACAATGAGCAGTTCTTC
CASSLDLSSYNEQFF
>few|TRBJ1-2|TRBV29-1|NA
TGCAGCGTTGAAGTGTGGGAAAGTGGCTATGGCTACACCTTC
CSVEVWESGYGYTF
>many|TRBJ1-1|TRBV29-1|NA
TGCAGCGTTGATCCAGCGAACACTGAAGCTTTCTTT
CSVDPANTEAFF
>many|TRBJ2-3|TRBV5-1|NA
TGCGCCAGCAGCTTCGAGGGGGGCCGCACAGATACGCAGTATTTT
CASSFEGGRTDTQYF
>many|TRBJ2-2|TRBV12-3/TRBV12-4|TRBD2
TGTGCCAGCAGTTTGACTAGCGTAAACACCGGGGAGCTGTTTTTT
CASSLTSVNTGELFF
>NA|TRBJ1-1|TRBV12-3/TRBV12-4|TRBD1
TGTGCCAGCAGTTCCCAGGGGGTTACTGGGCACACTGAAGCTTTCTTT
CASSSQGVTGHTEAFF
>many|TRBJ1-4|TRBV20-1|NA
TGCAGTGCTGGTGGGGCGTCAGATGAAAAACTGTTTTTT
CSAGGASDEKLFF
>many|TRBJ1-1|TRBV6-6|NA
TGTGCCAGCAGTTATTTGTTCGAGGAGGACACTAACACTGAAGCTTTCTTT
CASSYLFEEDTNTEAFF
>many|TRBJ2-4|TRBV9|NA
TGTGCCAGCAGCGTGGGAGAGGCAAACATTCAGTACTTC
CASSVGEANIQYF
>many|TRBJ1-6|TRBV5-1|NA
TGCGCCAGCAGCCGCGACACTTCTTCACCCCTCCACTTT
CASSRDTSSPLHF
>many|TRBJ2-3|TRBV7-3|TRBD2
TGTGCCAGCAGCACAAAGGGGACTAGCGGGGGAGGAACAGATACGCAGTATTTT
CASSTKGTSGGGTDTQYF
>many|TRBJ2-7|TRBV6-6|TRBD2
TGTGCCAGCACCGGGACTAGCGGGACCTACGAGCAGTACTTC
CASTGTSGTYEQYF
>many|TRBJ2-7|TRBV5-5|TRBD2
TGTGCCAGCAGCTTGACCGGGATGCGGGAGACAGACGAGCAGTACTTC
CASSLTGMRETDEQYF
>many|TRBJ2-7|TRBV3-1|NA
TGTGCCAGCAGCCGACAGAACCTCGGCTACGAGCAGTACTTC
CASSRQNLGYEQYF
>many|TRBJ2-1|TRBV5-1|TRBD2
TGCGCCAGCAGCTTGGACGGACTAGCGGGAGGTTCCTACAATGAGCAGTTCTTC
CASSLDGLAGGSYNEQFF
>many|TRBJ2-2|TRBV7-9|NA
TGTGCCAGCAGCTTAAAGGCGACCGGGGAGCTGTTTTTT
CASSLKATGELFF
>many|TRBJ2-7|TRBV20-1|TRBD1
TGCAGTGCTAGATCGGGACAGGCTCTCTACGAGCAGTACTTC
CSARSGQALYEQYF
>many|TRBJ2-2|TRBV3-1|NA
TGTGCCAGCGGTTCCACCGGGGAGCTGTTTTTT
CASGSTGELFF
>many|TRBJ1-3|TRBV5-1|NA
TGCGCCAGCAGCCCGGACCCGGGTGGCTCTGGAAACACCATATATTTT
CASSPDPGGSGNTIYF
>many|TRBJ2-1|TRBV20-1|NA
TGCAGTGCTAGAGATGGACTGACCCAGTACAATGAGCAGTTCTTC
CSARDGLTQYNEQFF
>NA|TRBJ2-2|TRBV6-5|TRBD2
TGTGCCAGCACACCTCCCCTAGCGGGACGCACCGGGGAGCTGTTTTTT
CASTPPLAGRTGELFF
>many|TRBJ2-2|TRBV6-1|NA
TGTGCCAGCAAAGCGGTTCCGAACACCGGGGAGCTGTTTTTT
CASKAVPNTGELFF
>many|TRBJ2-7|TRBV5-5|NA
TGTGCCAGCAGCTTAAACTACGAGCAGTACTTC
CASSLNYEQYF
>many|TRBJ2-1|TRBV7-7|NA
TGTGCTAGCAGCTCAACACCCAAAAATGAGCAGTTCTTC
CASSSTPKNEQFF
>many|TRBJ2-1|TRBV25-1|NA
TGTGCCAGCAGTGAATCTCGAGGTTCTGTTTCCAATGAGCAGTTCTTC
CASSESRGSVSNEQFF
>many|TRBJ1-5|TRBV7-2|NA
TGTGCCAGCAGCTGGGGTTTTCGCAATCAGCCCCAGCATTTT
CASSWGFRNQPQHF
>many|TRBJ2-1|TRBV20-1|NA
TGCAGTGCTAGACTCCTGGGCACAGATGAGCAGTTCTTC
CSARLLGTDEQFF
>many|TRBJ2-5|TRBV7-6|TRBD1
TGTGCCAGCAGCCGGAAGGACAGGGGGCCGGAGACCCAGTACTTC
CASSRKDRGPETQYF
>many|TRBJ2-7|TRBV5-1|NA
TGCGCCAGCAGCCCCCGCTGGGGGCGCCTCTACGAGCAGTACTTC
CASSPRWGRLYEQYF
>many|TRBJ1-1|TRBV10-3|TRBD1
TGTGCCATCAGTGGGCAGGGGGCCGGGACTGAAGCTTTCTTT
CAISGQGAGTEAFF
>many|TRBJ2-1|TRBV5-1|TRBD2
TGCGCCAGCAGCCTGGGCAGGGCGGGAGGTCTCAATGAGCAGTTCTTC
CASSLGRAGGLNEQFF
>many|TRBJ2-1|TRBV7-9|TRBD2
TGTGCCAGCAGCTCGAAGCGGGAAGGGAATGAGCAGTTCTTC
CASSSKREGNEQFF
>NA|TRBJ1-4|TRBV29-1|TRBD1
TGCAGCGTTAGGGACAGGACGTTCTGGGAAAAACTGTTTTTT
CSVRDRTFWEKLFF
>many|TRBJ2-1|TRBV20-1|TRBD1
TGCAGTGCTAGAGGCACAGGGGACAATGAGCAGTTCTTC
CSARGTGDNEQFF
>many|TRBJ2-1|TRBV5-1|TRBD1
TGCGCCAGCAGCTTGCCCAGGGACAGCTCCTACAATGAGCAGTTCTTC
CASSLPRDSSYNEQFF
>many|TRBJ1-4|TRBV20-1|NA
TGCAGTGCTCGGGGGAATAATGAAAAACTGTTTTTT
CSARGNNEKLFF
>many|TRBJ2-5|TRBV20-1|NA
TGCAGTGCTAGAGATCGTTCCAGAGCGATCCAAGAGACCCAGTACTTC
CSARDRSRAIQETQYF
>many|TRBJ2-3|TRBV5-1|TRBD2
TGCGCCAGCAGCGTAGCGGGAGGGTCCACAGATACGCAGTATTTT
CASSVAGGSTDTQYF
>many|TRBJ2-1|TRBV5-1|TRBD2
TGCGCCAGCAGCTTGGTTAGCGGGAGGGCCGGAGATGAGCAGTTCTTC
CASSLVSGRAGDEQFF
>many|TRBJ2-3|TRBV7-9|NA
TGTGCCAGCAGCTTAGACAGGGCCTTTGGAGATACGCAGTATTTT
CASSLDRAFGDTQYF